The 13 T cell receptor beta chains presented below share a single source sample, sequenced in a study of cytomegalovirus exposure and HLA in healthy donors. Produced via immunoSEQ multiplex PCR; TCRdb's table is partial and in-frame only. The table lists roughly 150,000 clones, around nine tenths of them singletons. Sample: PBMCs. The receptors stem from a woman younger than 35 in good health and CMV-seropositive.

The J gene is TRBJ2-7, the V gene TRBV30, with D uncertain. The V end lost 2 bases, the J end lost 5 bases, and 4 bases lay between the germline ends. This CDR3 spans 10 amino acids. In germline, CDR1 is GTSNPN, CDR2 SVGIG (reference sequence). The CDR3 reads CAWSSHEQYF. The CDR3, as DNA: TGTGCCTGGAGTAGCCACGAGCAGTACTTC.

The J gene is TRBJ2-7, the V gene TRBV4-2; 13 bases agree with TRBD2. The germline gives CDR1 LGHNA, CDR2 YNFKEQ. This CDR3 comprises 18 residues. The trim removed 1 base at V and 0 bases at J, leaving 6 bases unmatched. CDR3 loop: CASSQGLAGGFSSYEQYF. CDR3 nucleotide sequence: TGTGCCAGCAGCCAAGGACTAGCGGGAGGCTTTAGCTCCTACGAGCAGTACTTC.

The chain recombines TRBV13 with TRBJ1-1; 9 positions agree with TRBD1. The V gene's germline CDR1 is PRHDT and CDR2 FYEKMQ (reference sequence). There are 16 residues in the CDR3. Trimming at V came to 5 bases and at J to 1 base, leaving 8 bases not matched to a gene. For the CDR3, the DNA is TGTGCCAGCAGCCCTAGCGACAGGGGGAAGAACACTGAAGCTTTCTTT. It yields the protein CASSPSDRGKNTEAFF.

The rearrangement joins TRBV6-5 to TRBJ1-1, with a possible D match to TRBD1 (5 bases). The CDR3 length is 15 residues. Germline V gene data show CDR1 as MNHEY and CDR2 as SVGAGI. With 2 bases removed from V and 0 bases from J, the gap between germline ends came to 10 bases. The CDR3: CASSYGAGLNTEAFF. The CDR3 bases are TGTGCCAGCAGTTACGGGGCAGGTTTGAACACTGAAGCTTTCTTT.

V gene TRBV2 combines with J gene TRBJ2-1; perhaps TRBD2 as D (5 bases). The CDR3 consists of 13 residues. Trimming pared 11 bases from V and 1 base from J, leaving 12 bases between. In germline, CDR1 is SNHLY, CDR2 FYNNEI. This chain's CDR3 is CAGKTGSYNEQFF. In DNA form, the CDR3 reads TGTGCCGGCAAGACGGGATCCTACAATGAGCAGTTCTTC. Filled out from reference TRBV2 and TRBJ2-1, the complete variable domain reads EPEVTQTPSHQVTQMGQEVILRCVPISNHLYFYWYRQILGQKVEFLVSFYNNEISEKSEIFDDQFSVERPDGSNFTLKIRSTKLEDSAMYFCAGKTGSYNEQFFGPGTRLTVL.

V usage is TRBV29-1 and J usage is TRBJ1-2, with D possibly being TRBD1 (5 bases). Germline CDR1 reads SQVTM; CDR2 reads ANQGSEA. Trimming removed 1 base from V and 8 bases from J, with 17 bases in between. The CDR3 contains 14 residues. The CDR3 sequence is CSVEGAWGMGGYTF. The CDR3 nucleotides read TGCAGCGTTGAAGGGGCGTGGGGCATGGGAGGCTACACCTTC.

The V call is TRBV18, the J call TRBJ1-2; a weak D match, TRBD1 (5 bases). V was cut by 3 bases and J by 4 bases, with 15 bases left in between. Per the germline V gene, CDR1 is KGHSH and CDR2 is LQKENI. This CDR3 comprises 15 residues. DNA for the CDR3: TGTGCCAGCTCACCCGACAGCGCCGAGCTCTATGGCTACACCTTC. Its protein is CASSPDSAELYGYTF.

The rearrangement links TRBV2 to TRBJ2-7; D not resolved. Germline lookup yields CDR1 SNHLY and CDR2 FYNNEI. Trimming took off 5 bases at V and 2 bases at J, with 16 bases between the two ends. The CDR3 length is 15 residues. For the CDR3, the DNA is TGTGCCAGCAGTCCCATACCGGGTTTGACCTACGAGCAGTACTTC. Protein sequence: CASSPIPGLTYEQYF. The whole variable domain, remainder taken from reference TRBV2 and TRBJ2-7, is EPEVTQTPSHQVTQMGQEVILRCVPISNHLYFYWYRQILGQKVEFLVSFYNNEISEKSEIFDDQFSVERPDGSNFTLKIRSTKLEDSAMYFCASSPIPGLTYEQYFGPGTRLTVT.

This chain joins TRBV6-5 and TRBJ1-5, with TRBD1 identical over 7 bases. This CDR3 contains 14 residues. Germline values: CDR1 MNHEY, CDR2 SVGAGI. Losses at the gene ends were 8 bases for V and 4 bases for J; bases not matched to a gene: 8. The CDR3 DNA is TGTGCCAGCGCCTCGGACAGGACGAATCAGCCCCAGCATTTT. Translating it yields CASASDRTNQPQHF.

This rearrangement joins TRBV27 to TRBJ2-7, with TRBD2 identical over 13 bases. This CDR3 region has 17 residues. V trimming: 6 bases; J trimming: 1 base; junction bases outside the gene matches: 9. Germline CDR1 and CDR2: MNHEY and SMNVEV (reference sequence). CDR3 nucleotide sequence: TGTGCCAGCAGGAGACTAGCGGGAGGTTTGATATCCTACGAGCAGTACTTC. This gives the protein CASRRLAGGLISYEQYF.

This clone was seen only once. The V gene is TRBV5-4, the J gene TRBJ2-6; 9 bases are shared with TRBD1. Germline trimming cut 3 bases from V and 2 bases from J; bases unmatched to any gene: 3. Germline lookup yields CDR1 SGHNT and CDR2 YYREEE (reference sequence). The CDR3 totals 16 residues. CDR3 sequence (DNA): TGTGCCAGCAGCTCGGGACAGGGAGCTGGGGCCAACGTCCTGACTTTC. It translates to CASSSGQGAGANVLTF. Filled out from reference TRBV5-4 and TRBJ2-6, the complete variable domain reads ETGVTQSPTHLIKTRGQQVTLRCSSQSGHNTVSWYQQALGQGPQFIFQYYREEENGRGNFPPRFSGLQFPNYSSELNVNALELDDSALYLCASSSGQGAGANVLTFGAGSRLTVL.

V usage is TRBV28 and J usage is TRBJ2-7; a weak D match, TRBD1 (5 bases). The CDR3 sequence is 14 residues long. The germline CDR1 and CDR2 sequences are MDHEN and SYDVKM. V lost 3 bases and J 4 bases, leaving 13 bases between the germline ends. The CDR3 is CASSFLGALYEQYF. The CDR3 DNA is TGTGCCAGCAGTTTTCTAGGGGCGCTTTACGAGCAGTACTTC. The complete variable domain, with remaining parts taken from reference TRBV28 and TRBJ2-7, reads DVKVTQSSRYLVKRTGEKVFLECVQDMDHENMFWYRQDPGLGLRLIYFSYDVKMKEKGDIPEGYSVSREKKERFSLILESASTNQTSMYLCASSFLGALYEQYFGPGTRLTVT.

The V and J genes are TRBV5-1 and TRBJ1-1; TRBD1 is a possible D gene (6 bases). V was shortened by 0 bases and J by 8 bases, with 14 bases between the two germline ends. This CDR3 contains 14 residues. Germline assignment: CDR1 SGHRS and CDR2 YFSETQ. In DNA, the CDR3 is TGCGCCAGCAGCTTGGGGACAGAAAATAGGGAAGCTTTCTTT. Translating it yields CASSLGTENREAFF.